The rows below give T cell receptor beta chains drawn from one sample of a study of CXCR3-negative and CXCR3-positive naive CD8 T cells. TCRdb derives one entry per CDR3 protein from the 5' RACE reads, leaving out DNA. This sample contains 43,000 or so distinct CDR3 sequences. Sequencing was performed on naive CXCR3- CD8+ T cells from blood. These receptors came from a human donor in good health. Some clones in this sample may be carry-over from other donors' samples. Each CDR3 is given with its conserved first and last residue.

V gene	J gene	CDR3 protein
TRBV6-4	TRBJ2-2	CASSPAPDNTGELFF
TRBV29-1	TRBJ2-2	CSVRTAGELFF
TRBV29-1	TRBJ1-4	CSVVLTRSEGAFEKLFF
TRBV28	TRBJ2-1	CAAAGASYYNEQFF
TRBV5-1	TRBJ1-1	CASSWGEGNTEAFF
TRBV12-3/TRBV12-4	TRBJ2-5	CASSQGYGETQYF
TRBV7-9	TRBJ2-7	CASSAPFQGAYEKYF
TRBV9	TRBJ2-1	CASEQGQTGNNEQFF
TRBV21-1	TRBJ1-1	CASSKVSGSTEAFF
TRBV7-6	TRBJ2-3	CASSRLTGTADTQYF
TRBV25-1	TRBJ2-1	CASSEGGTVYNEQFF
TRBV14	TRBJ1-2	CASSQDGVYYGYTF
TRBV28	TRBJ2-7	CASSSIRTSYEQYF
TRBV4-2	TRBJ2-1	CASSQGSSGGANEQFF
TRBV12-3/TRBV12-4	TRBJ2-7	CASSLVGTTYEQYF
TRBV28	TRBJ2-7	CASSLAPYEQYF
TRBV28	TRBJ2-3	CASGGAGEVKATDTQYF
TRBV15	TRBJ2-1	CATSQAWRDQQFF
TRBV10-3	TRBJ2-7	CAISHGTGTYEQYF
TRBV11-2	TRBJ2-7	CASSVGQGSYEQYF
TRBV7-9	TRBJ2-1	CASTPGGGKNEQFF
TRBV7-2	TRBJ2-5	CASSFLEGGSTQETQYF
TRBV6-6	TRBJ1-1	CASIAGSTEAFF
TRBV12-5	TRBJ2-1	CASGLAGTEFPIVQFF
TRBV7-9	TRBJ2-3	CASSFQRGNTDTQYF
TRBV29-1	TRBJ2-1	CSGFWVNEQFF
TRBV7-2	TRBJ2-7	CASSLRGPGLASKYGEQYF
TRBV28	TRBJ2-7	CASSFLGRRGAEQYF